The 5 T cell receptor beta chains below were found in one sample sequenced in a study of T cell changes during pregnancy in multiple sclerosis. Clones were sequenced by immunoSEQ multiplex PCR, and TCRdb holds only the in-frame ones, with some missing. The data contain tens of thousands of clones, roughly 90% of them singletons. The input for sequencing was CD8+ T cells from peripheral blood mononuclear cells, taken in the first trimester of pregnancy. These receptors originate from a female donor with multiple sclerosis, enrolled in a pregnancy study.

V gene TRBV30 combines with J gene TRBJ2-3; TRBD2 matches 10 bases. Unmatched junction bases numbered 6, after V lost 2 bases and J lost 4 bases. The CDR3 is 15 residues long. Germline CDR1 and CDR2: GTSNPN and SVGIG (reference sequence). CDR3 region: CAWSRSGGASDTQYF. CDR3 DNA sequence: TGTGCCTGGAGTAGGAGCGGGGGGGCGTCAGATACGCAGTATTTT.

The chain uses TRBV5-4 and TRBJ2-1; 8 bases are shared with TRBD2. The germline V gene has CDR1 SGHNT and CDR2 YYREEE (reference sequence). V shed 4 bases and J 8 bases; nucleotides not matched to a gene: 8. The CDR3 has 14 residues. DNA of the CDR3: TGTGCCAGCAGCCCTGCCGGGGGGGCCCATGAGCAGTTCTTC. Amino acids: CASSPAGGAHEQFF.

The V and J genes are TRBV7-2 and TRBJ1-6; D is unclear. The CDR3 runs 16 residues. Germline loops: CDR1 SGHTA, CDR2 FQGNSA. The V end was cut by 5 bases, the J end by 3 bases, with 14 bases between. The CDR3 sequence is CASSHAPGNYNSPLHF. For the CDR3, the DNA is TGTGCCAGCAGCCATGCACCGGGAAACTATAATTCACCCCTCCACTTT.

The CDR3 sequence: CASSWTGENTEAFF. The CDR3 nucleotides read TGTGCCAGCAGCTGGACAGGAGAGAACACTGAAGCTTTCTTT. The chain combines TRBV5-6 with TRBJ1-1, with TRBD1 matching 7 bases. Germline values: CDR1 SGHDT, CDR2 YYEEEE. V was clipped by 3 bases and J by 1 base; unmatched bases: 3. The CDR3 contains 14 residues.

The J gene is TRBJ2-7, the V gene TRBV5-1; D is undetermined. V was shortened by 0 bases and J by 6 bases, with 7 bases between the two germline ends. CDR3 size: 12 residues. Germline V gene sequence: CDR1 SGHRS, CDR2 YFSETQ. The CDR3 DNA reads as TGCGCCAGCAGCTTGGATAGTTCCGAGCAGTACTTC. Translation gives CASSLDSSEQYF.